The next 4 T cell receptor beta chains were all read from a single sample in a study of cytomegalovirus exposure and HLA in healthy donors. 60 Vbeta and 13 Jbeta primers were used in PCR. The data were produced by immunoSEQ multiplex PCR, yet TCRdb's version contains in-frame clones alone and is incomplete. The table lists about 130,000 clones, roughly 85% of them singletons. The source material was PBMCs. Receptors originate from a man in his late teens or twenties in good health and CMV-seropositive.

The genes are TRBV18 and TRBJ2-5, with TRBD2 matching 9 bases. The trim removed 2 bases at V and 1 base at J, leaving 17 bases unmatched. CDR3 length equals 20 residues. Germline V gene sequence: CDR1 KGHSH, CDR2 LQKENI. This CDR3 reads CASSPGNSGGTRKPQETQYF. CDR3 DNA sequence: TGTGCCAGCTCACCAGGGAACAGCGGGGGGACCCGTAAACCCCAAGAGACCCAGTACTTC.

The chain joins TRBV19 to TRBJ2-5, with 11 bases lining up with TRBD2. This CDR3 spans 18 amino acids. V gave up 2 bases and J gave up 1 base; unmatched junction bases: 9. CDR1 is LNHDA, CDR2 SQIVND, per germline (reference sequence). CDR3 sequence: CASSISAFSGGAQETQYF. The CDR3 nucleotides are TGTGCCAGTAGTATATCTGCTTTTAGCGGGGGGGCCCAAGAGACCCAGTACTTC.

As DNA, the CDR3 is TGTGCCAGCAGTGGGGCCGAGTTAGATACGCAGTATTTT. Its protein product is CASSGAELDTQYF. The rearrangement joins TRBV2 to TRBJ2-3; D call uncertain. The germline V and J ends were trimmed by 4 bases and 5 bases, with 10 bases remaining between them. The CDR3 contains 13 residues. Germline values: CDR1 SNHLY, CDR2 FYNNEI.

The chain couples TRBV7-6 to TRBJ1-2; D is unclear. CDR3 length equals 17 residues. The germline V gene has CDR1 SGHVS and CDR2 FNYEAQ. The V gene lost 4 bases and the J gene lost 0 bases, with 18 bases spanning the gap. The DNA for the CDR3 is TGTGCCAGCAGCTCCGGGGAGTCTCTAGGGTCTAACTATGGCTACACCTTC. It translates to CASSSGESLGSNYGYTF.